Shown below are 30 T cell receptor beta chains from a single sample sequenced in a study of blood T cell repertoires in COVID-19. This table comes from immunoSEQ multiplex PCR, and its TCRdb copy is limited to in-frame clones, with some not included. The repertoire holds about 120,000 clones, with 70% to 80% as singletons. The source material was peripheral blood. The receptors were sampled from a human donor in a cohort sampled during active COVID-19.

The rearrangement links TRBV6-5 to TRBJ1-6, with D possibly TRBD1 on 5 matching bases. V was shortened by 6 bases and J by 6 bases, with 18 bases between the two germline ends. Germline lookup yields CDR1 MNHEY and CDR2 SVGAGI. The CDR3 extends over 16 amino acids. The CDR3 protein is CASSYVAGVSNSPLHF. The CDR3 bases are TGTGCCAGCAGCTACGTGGCGGGGGTCAGTAATTCACCCCTCCACTTT.

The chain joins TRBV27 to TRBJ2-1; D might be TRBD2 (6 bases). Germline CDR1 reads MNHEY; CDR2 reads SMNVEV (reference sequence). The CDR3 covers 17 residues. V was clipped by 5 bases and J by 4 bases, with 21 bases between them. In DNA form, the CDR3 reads TGTGCCAGCAGTCTGATGACCGGGACTGGGGCGTACAATGAGCAGTTCTTC. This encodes CASSLMTGTGAYNEQFF.

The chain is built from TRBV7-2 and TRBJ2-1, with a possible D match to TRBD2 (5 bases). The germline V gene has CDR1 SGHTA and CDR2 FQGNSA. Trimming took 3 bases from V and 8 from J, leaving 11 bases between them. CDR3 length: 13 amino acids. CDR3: CASSFGPGDEQFF. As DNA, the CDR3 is TGTGCCAGCAGCTTCGGGCCCGGGGATGAGCAGTTCTTC.

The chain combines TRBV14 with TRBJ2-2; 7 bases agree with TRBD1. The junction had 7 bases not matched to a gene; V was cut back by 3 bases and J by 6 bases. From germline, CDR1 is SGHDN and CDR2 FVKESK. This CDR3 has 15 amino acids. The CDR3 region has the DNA TGTGCCAGCAGCCAGATCCCCGGGACAGCCGGGGAGCTGTTTTTT. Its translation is CASSQIPGTAGELFF.

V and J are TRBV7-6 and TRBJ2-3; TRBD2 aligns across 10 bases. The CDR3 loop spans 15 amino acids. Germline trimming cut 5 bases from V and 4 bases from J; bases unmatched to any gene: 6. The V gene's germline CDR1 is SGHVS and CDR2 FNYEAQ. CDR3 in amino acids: CASSPSGGAADTQYF. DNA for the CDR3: TGTGCCAGCAGCCCAAGCGGGGGGGCAGCAGATACGCAGTATTTT.

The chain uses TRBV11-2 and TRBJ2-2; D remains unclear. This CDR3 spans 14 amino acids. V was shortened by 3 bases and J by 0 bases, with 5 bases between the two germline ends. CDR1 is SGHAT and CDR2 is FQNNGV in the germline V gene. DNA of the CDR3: TGTGCCAGCAGCTTTTCAGCGAACACCGGGGAGCTGTTTTTT. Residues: CASSFSANTGELFF.

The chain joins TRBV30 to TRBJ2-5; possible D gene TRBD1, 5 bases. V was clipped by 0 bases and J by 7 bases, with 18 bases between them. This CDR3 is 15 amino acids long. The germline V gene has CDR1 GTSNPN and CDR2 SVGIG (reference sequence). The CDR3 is CAWSVTAGPQGTQYF. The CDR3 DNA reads TGTGCCTGGAGTGTAACGGCCGGCCCCCAGGGGACCCAGTACTTC.

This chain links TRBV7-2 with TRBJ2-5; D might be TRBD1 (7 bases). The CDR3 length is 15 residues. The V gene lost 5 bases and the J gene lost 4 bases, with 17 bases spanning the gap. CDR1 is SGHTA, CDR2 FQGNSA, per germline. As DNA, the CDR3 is TGTGCCAGCAGCCCGAGGGCAGGGGGGTCAGAGACCCAGTACTTC. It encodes CASSPRAGGSETQYF. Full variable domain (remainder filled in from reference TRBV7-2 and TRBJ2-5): GAGVSQSPSNKVTEKGKDVELRCDPISGHTALYWYRQSLGQGLEFLIYFQGNSAPDKSGLPSDRFSAERTGGSVSTLTIQRTQQEDSAVYLCASSPRAGGSETQYFGPGTRLLVL.

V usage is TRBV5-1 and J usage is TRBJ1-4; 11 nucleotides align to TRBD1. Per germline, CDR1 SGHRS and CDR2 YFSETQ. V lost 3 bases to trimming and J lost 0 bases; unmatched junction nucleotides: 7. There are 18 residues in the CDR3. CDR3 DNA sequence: TGCGCCAGCAGCTCTCCCCCGGGACAGGGGGCAACTAATGAAAAACTGTTTTTT. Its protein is CASSSPPGQGATNEKLFF.

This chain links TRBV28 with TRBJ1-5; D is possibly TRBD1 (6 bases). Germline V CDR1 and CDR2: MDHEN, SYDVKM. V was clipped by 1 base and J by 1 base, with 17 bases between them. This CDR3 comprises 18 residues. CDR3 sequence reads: CASSLSTGLGSSNQPQHF. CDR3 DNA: TGTGCCAGCAGTTTATCAACAGGGTTGGGATCGAGCAATCAGCCCCAGCATTTT. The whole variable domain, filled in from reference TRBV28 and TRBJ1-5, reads DVKVTQSSRYLVKRTGEKVFLECVQDMDHENMFWYRQDPGLGLRLIYFSYDVKMKEKGDIPEGYSVSREKKERFSLILESASTNQTSMYLCASSLSTGLGSSNQPQHFGDGTRLSIL.

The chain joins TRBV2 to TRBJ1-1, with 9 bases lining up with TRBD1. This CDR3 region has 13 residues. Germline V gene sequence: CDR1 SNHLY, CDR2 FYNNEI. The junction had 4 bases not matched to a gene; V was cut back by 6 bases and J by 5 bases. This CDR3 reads CASRTDRGTEAFF. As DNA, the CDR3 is TGTGCCAGCAGGACGGACAGGGGTACTGAAGCTTTCTTT. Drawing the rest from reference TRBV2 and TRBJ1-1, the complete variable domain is EPEVTQTPSHQVTQMGQEVILRCVPISNHLYFYWYRQILGQKVEFLVSFYNNEISEKSEIFDDQFSVERPDGSNFTLKIRSTKLEDSAMYFCASRTDRGTEAFFGQGTRLTVV.

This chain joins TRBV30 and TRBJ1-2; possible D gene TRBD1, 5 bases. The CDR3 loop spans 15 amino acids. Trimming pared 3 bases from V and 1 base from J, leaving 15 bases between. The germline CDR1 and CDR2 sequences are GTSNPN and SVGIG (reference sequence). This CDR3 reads CAWRREGRVNYGYTF. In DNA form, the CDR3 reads TGTGCCTGGAGGAGGGAGGGGAGGGTTAACTATGGCTACACCTTC.

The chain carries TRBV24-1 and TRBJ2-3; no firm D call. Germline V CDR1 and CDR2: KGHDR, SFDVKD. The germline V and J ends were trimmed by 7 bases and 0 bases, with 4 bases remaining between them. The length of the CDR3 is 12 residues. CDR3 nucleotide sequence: TGTGCCACCAGGACTAGCACAGATACGCAGTATTTT. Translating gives CATRTSTDTQYF.

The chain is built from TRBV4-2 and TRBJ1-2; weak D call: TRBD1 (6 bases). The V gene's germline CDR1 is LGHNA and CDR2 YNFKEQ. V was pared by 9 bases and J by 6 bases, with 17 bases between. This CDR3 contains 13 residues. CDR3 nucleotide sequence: TGTGCCAGTACCTTAGGACAGAATAATGGCTACACCTTC. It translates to CASTLGQNNGYTF.

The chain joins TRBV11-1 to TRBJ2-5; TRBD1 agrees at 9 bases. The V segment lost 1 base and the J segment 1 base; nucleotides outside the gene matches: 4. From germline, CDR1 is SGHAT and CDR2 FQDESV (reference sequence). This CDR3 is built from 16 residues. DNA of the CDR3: TGTGCCAGCAGCTTAGTAGGGACAGGGTCCCAAGAGACCCAGTACTTC. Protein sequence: CASSLVGTGSQETQYF.

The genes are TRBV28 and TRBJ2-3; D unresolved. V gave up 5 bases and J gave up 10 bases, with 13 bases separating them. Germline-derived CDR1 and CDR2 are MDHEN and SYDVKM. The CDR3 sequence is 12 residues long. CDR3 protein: CASSVQREAQYF. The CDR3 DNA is TGTGCCAGCAGTGTTCAGAGAGAGGCGCAGTATTTT.

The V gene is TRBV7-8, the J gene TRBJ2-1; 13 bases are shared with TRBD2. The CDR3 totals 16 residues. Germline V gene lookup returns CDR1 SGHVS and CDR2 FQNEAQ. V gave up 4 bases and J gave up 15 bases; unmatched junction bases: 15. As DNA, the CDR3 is TGTGCCAGCAGCTCCGAATCCCGACTAGCGGGAGGTAATGCGTTCTTC. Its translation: CASSSESRLAGGNAFF.

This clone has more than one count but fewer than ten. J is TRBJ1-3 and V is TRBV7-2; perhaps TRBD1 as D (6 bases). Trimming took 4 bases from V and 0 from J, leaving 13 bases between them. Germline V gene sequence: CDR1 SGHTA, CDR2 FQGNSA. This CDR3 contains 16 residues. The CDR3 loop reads CASSSLQGFSGNTIYF. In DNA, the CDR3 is TGTGCCAGCAGCTCATTACAGGGCTTCTCTGGAAACACCATATATTTT.

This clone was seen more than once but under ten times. In DNA form, the CDR3 reads TGTGCCAGCAGCTTTGGGACAGGACGGTCGGAGCCCCAGCATTTT. Protein: CASSFGTGRSEPQHF. The chain is built from TRBV5-5 and TRBJ1-5; 8 bases map to TRBD1. Germline values: CDR1 SGHKS, CDR2 YYEKEE (reference sequence). The V and J ends lost 2 bases and 8 bases, in that order; junction bases with no gene match: 9. CDR3 length: 15 residues.

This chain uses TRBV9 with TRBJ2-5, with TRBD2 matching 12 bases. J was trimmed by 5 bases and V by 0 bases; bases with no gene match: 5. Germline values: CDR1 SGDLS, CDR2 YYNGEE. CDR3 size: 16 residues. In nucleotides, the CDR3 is TGTGCCAGCAGCGTAGCCCCTAGCGGGGGGGCGGAGACCCAGTACTTC. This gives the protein CASSVAPSGGAETQYF.

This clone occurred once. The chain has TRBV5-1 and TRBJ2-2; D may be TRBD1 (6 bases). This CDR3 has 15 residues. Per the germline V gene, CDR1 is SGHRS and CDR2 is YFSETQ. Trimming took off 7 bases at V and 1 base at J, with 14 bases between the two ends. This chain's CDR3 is CASGPGTMNTGELFF. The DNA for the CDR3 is TGCGCCAGCGGACCCGGGACAATGAACACCGGGGAGCTGTTTTTT.

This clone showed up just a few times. The DNA for the CDR3 is TGTGCCAGCAGCTTAGAGCCGACAGCATCCTACGAGCAGTACTTC. Translation: CASSLEPTASYEQYF. The chain uses TRBV7-2 and TRBJ2-7, with a tentative D call TRBD1 (5 bases). The CDR3 runs to 15 residues. V gave up 1 base and J gave up 1 base, with 11 bases separating them. Germline-derived CDR1 and CDR2 are SGHTA and FQGNSA.

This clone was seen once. CDR3 sequence: CASSLPVGTGLGEQFF. CDR3 in DNA: TGTGCCAGCAGCCTACCAGTTGGGACAGGGCTCGGTGAGCAGTTCTTC. This chain uses TRBV3-1 (or the pseudogene TRBV3-2) with TRBJ2-1; 9 nucleotides match TRBD1. Germline V gene sequence: CDR1 LGHDT, CDR2 YNNKEL (reference sequence). Trimming cost V 4 bases and J 9 bases; bases outside gene matches: 13. This CDR3 spans 16 amino acids.

CDR3 sequence reads: CASSLGVPPRNYTF. Here the CDR3 DNA reads TGTGCCAGCAGTTTAGGCGTCCCCCCCAGGAACTACACCTTC. This chain joins TRBV28 and TRBJ1-2, with no clear D. Looked up from germline, CDR1 is MDHEN and CDR2 is SYDVKM. The CDR3 extends over 14 amino acids. The ends were cut back, 2 bases at V and 10 bases at J, with 17 bases in the middle.

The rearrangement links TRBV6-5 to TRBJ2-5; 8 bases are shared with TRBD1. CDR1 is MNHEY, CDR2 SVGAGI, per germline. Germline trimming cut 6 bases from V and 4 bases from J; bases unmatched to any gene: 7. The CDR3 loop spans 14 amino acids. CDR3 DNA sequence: TGTGCCAGCAGCCGTCAGACAGGGGCAGAGACCCAGTACTTC. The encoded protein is CASSRQTGAETQYF.

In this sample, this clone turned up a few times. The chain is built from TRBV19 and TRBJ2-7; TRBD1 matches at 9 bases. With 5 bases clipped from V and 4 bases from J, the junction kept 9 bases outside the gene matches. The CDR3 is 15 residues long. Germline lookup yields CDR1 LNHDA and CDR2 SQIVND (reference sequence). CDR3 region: CASSFGTGSNYEQYF. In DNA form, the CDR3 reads TGTGCCAGTAGTTTCGGGACAGGGTCAAATTACGAGCAGTACTTC.

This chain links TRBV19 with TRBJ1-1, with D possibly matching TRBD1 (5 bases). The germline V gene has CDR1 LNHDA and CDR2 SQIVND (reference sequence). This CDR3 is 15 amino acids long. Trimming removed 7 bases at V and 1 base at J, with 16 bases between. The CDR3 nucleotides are TGTGCCAGTATCAATCCCGGGGGATCGAACACTGAAGCTTTCTTT. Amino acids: CASINPGGSNTEAFF.

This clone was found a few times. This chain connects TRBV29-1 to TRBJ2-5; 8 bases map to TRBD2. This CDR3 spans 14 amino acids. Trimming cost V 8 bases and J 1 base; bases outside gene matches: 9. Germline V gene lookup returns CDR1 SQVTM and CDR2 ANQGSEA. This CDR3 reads CSSYGGASQETQYF. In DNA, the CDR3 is TGCAGCTCGTACGGGGGGGCCTCCCAAGAGACCCAGTACTTC.

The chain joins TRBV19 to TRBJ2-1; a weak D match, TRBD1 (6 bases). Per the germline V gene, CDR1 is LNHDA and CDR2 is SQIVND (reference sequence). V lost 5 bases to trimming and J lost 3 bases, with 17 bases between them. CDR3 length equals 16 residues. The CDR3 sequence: CASSSSRGRSYNEQFF. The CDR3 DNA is TGTGCCAGTAGTTCGTCCAGGGGACGTAGCTACAATGAGCAGTTCTTC.

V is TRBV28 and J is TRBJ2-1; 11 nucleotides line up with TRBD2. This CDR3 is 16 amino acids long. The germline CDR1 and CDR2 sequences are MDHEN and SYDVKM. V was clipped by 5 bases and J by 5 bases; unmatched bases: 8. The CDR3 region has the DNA TGTGCCAGCAGTAACGCCGGGACTAGCGGAAACAATGAGCAGTTCTTC. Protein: CASSNAGTSGNNEQFF.